Presented here are 28 T cell receptor beta chains from one specimen sequenced in a study of response to subunit inactivated influenza vaccine. TCRdb processed the RT-PCR reads anew with MiXCR; each CDR3 protein has one entry. The sample lists 710,000 or so distinct CDR3 sequences; less than 20% were seen once. Sample: PBMCs from blood, taken roughly 12 days after vaccination. These receptors were taken from a man over 45 who received an inactivated influenza vaccine.

The rearrangement uses TRBV30 and TRBJ2-7, with 7 nucleotides matching TRBD1. The CDR3 spans 12 residues. Germline CDR1 GTSNPN, CDR2 SVGIG (reference sequence). V shed 1 base and J 7 bases; nucleotides not matched to a gene: 4. CDR3 loop: CAWSEGAWEQYF. CDR3 in DNA: TGTGCCTGGAGTGAGGGGGCGTGGGAGCAGTACTTC. Filled out from reference TRBV30 and TRBJ2-7, the complete variable domain reads SQTIHQWPATLVQPVGSPLSLECTVEGTSNPNLYWYRQAAGRGLQLLFYSVGIGQISSEVPQNLSASRPQDRQFILSSKKLLLSDSGFYLCAWSEGAWEQYFGPGTRLTVT.

This sequence joins TRBV13 and TRBJ2-4, with 9 bases that match TRBD1. The trim removed 1 base at V and 2 bases at J, leaving 6 bases unmatched. The CDR3 is 17 amino acids. Germline CDR1 is PRHDT and CDR2 is FYEKMQ (reference sequence). Here the CDR3 DNA reads TGTGCCAGCAGCTTAGCGGGGACAGGGTGGACCAAAAACATTCAGTACTTC. Translation: CASSLAGTGWTKNIQYF.

This clonotype was seen repeatedly, ten times or more. The V call is TRBV28, the J call TRBJ2-5; TRBD2 might be the D (5 bases). V lost 5 bases and J 4 bases, leaving 17 bases between the germline ends. The germline gives CDR1 MDHEN, CDR2 SYDVKM. CDR3 length: 15 amino acids. The CDR3 loop is CASSDARAGLETQYF. CDR3 nucleotide sequence: TGTGCCAGCAGTGACGCCCGGGCGGGCCTAGAGACCCAGTACTTC.

The chain has TRBV20-1 and TRBJ2-1, with TRBD1 matching 9 bases. CDR1 is DFQATT, CDR2 SNEGSKA, per germline (reference sequence). J was trimmed by 8 bases and V by 6 bases; bases with no gene match: 14. This CDR3 comprises 15 residues. The CDR3 is CSATSGDRVKDEQFF. In DNA form, the CDR3 reads TGCAGTGCGACGAGCGGGGACAGGGTCAAGGATGAGCAGTTCTTC.

This clonotype showed up just a few times. This chain uses TRBV6-2 or TRBV6-3 with TRBJ1-6; D gene unclear. The CDR3 spans 16 residues. The germline V and J ends were trimmed by 0 bases and 7 bases, with 13 bases remaining between them. Per germline, CDR1 MNHEY and CDR2 SVGEGT. Here the CDR3 reads CASSYSQALGNSPLHF. The DNA for the CDR3 is TGTGCCAGCAGTTACTCTCAGGCCTTGGGAAATTCACCCCTCCACTTT.

This clonotype was counted between two and nine times. The rearrangement uses TRBV4-1 and TRBJ2-5; 7 positions agree with TRBD1. V gave up 4 bases and J gave up 5 bases; unmatched junction bases: 10. The CDR3 has 15 amino acids. Germline lookup yields CDR1 MGHRA and CDR2 YSYEKL. CDR3 nucleotides: TGCGCCAGCAGCCGAACGGAAGGGGGCACGGAGACCCAGTACTTC. Its protein is CASSRTEGGTETQYF.

This clonotype occurred a few times. The chain is built from TRBV7-9 and TRBJ2-1, with D unclear. The CDR3 has 12 amino acids. Looked up from germline, CDR1 is SEHNR and CDR2 is FQNEAQ (reference sequence). V lost 6 bases and J 9 bases, leaving 12 bases between the germline ends. The CDR3 DNA reads as TGTGCCAGCAGTCATTGGCACGCTGAGCAGTTCTTC. Its protein is CASSHWHAEQFF. The full variable domain, its missing parts supplied by reference TRBV7-9 and TRBJ2-1, is DTGVSQNPRHKITKRGQNVTFRCDPISEHNRLYWYRQTLGQGPEFLTYFQNEAQLEKSRLLSDRFSAERPKGSFSTLEIQRTEQGDSAMYLCASSHWHAEQFFGPGTRLTVL.

The chain carries TRBV5-5 and TRBJ2-3, with 8 bases fitting TRBD2. V lost 1 base, J lost 5 bases, and 6 bases stayed unmatched. CDR3 length: 15 residues. Germline CDR1 SGHKS, CDR2 YYEKEE (reference sequence). The CDR3 spells CASSLYTSGRDTQYF. The CDR3 region has the DNA TGTGCCAGCAGCTTGTATACTAGCGGAAGAGATACGCAGTATTTT.

This clonotype was counted a few times. V and J are TRBV7-3 and TRBJ1-1; no clear D gene. Germline V CDR1 and CDR2: SGHTA, FQGTGA. The CDR3 length is 14 residues. V was cut by 0 bases and J by 4 bases, with 9 bases left in between. The CDR3 spells CASSLTSSVTEAFF. The DNA for the CDR3 is TGTGCCAGCAGCTTAACGTCAAGTGTCACTGAAGCTTTCTTT.

This clonotype was seen many times. The chain links TRBV6-2 or TRBV6-3 to TRBJ2-6, with D tentatively TRBD1 (6 bases). Trimming stripped 4 bases from V and 0 bases from J, with 16 bases between. This CDR3 spans 18 amino acids. Germline assignment: CDR1 MNHEY and CDR2 SVGEGT. The CDR3 reads CASSSGQSRSSGANVLTF. The CDR3 DNA is TGTGCCAGCAGTTCCGGACAGTCACGGTCCTCTGGGGCCAACGTCCTGACTTTC.

This clonotype was counted between two and nine times. This chain links TRBV6-1 with TRBJ1-5; 8 bases fit TRBD1. This CDR3 comprises 15 residues. V dropped 5 bases and J dropped 5; count of bases not matched to a gene: 8. Germline CDR1 and CDR2: MNHNS and SASEGT. The CDR3 reads CASSPDRGRYQPQHF. DNA for the CDR3: TGTGCCAGCAGTCCCGACAGGGGCAGATATCAGCCCCAGCATTTT.

The chain links TRBV5-1 to TRBJ2-5; unclear D gene. CDR1 and CDR2 (germline): SGHRS, YFSETQ. The CDR3 length is 15 residues. Trimming removed 1 base at V and 1 base at J, with 11 bases between. CDR3 in DNA: TGCGCCAGCAGCTTGATGGGTCAACCCCAAGAGACCCAGTACTTC. Protein sequence: CASSLMGQPQETQYF.

This clonotype has only a few counts. V gene TRBV5-1 combines with J gene TRBJ1-1, with 8 bases identical to TRBD1. Germline V gives CDR1 SGHRS, CDR2 YFSETQ. This CDR3 is 15 amino acids long. Trimming took 3 bases from V and 0 from J; bases not matched to a gene: 4. This chain's CDR3 is CASSSRQGLNTEAFF. CDR3 in DNA: TGCGCCAGCAGCTCGAGACAGGGGTTGAACACTGAAGCTTTCTTT.

Only a few counts were recorded for this clonotype. This chain links TRBV6-2 or TRBV6-3 with TRBJ1-5; weak D call: TRBD1 (6 bases). V was trimmed by 2 bases and J by 3 bases, leaving 11 bases between them. The germline V gene has CDR1 MNHEY and CDR2 SVGEGT. The CDR3 runs to 15 residues. In DNA, the CDR3 is TGTGCCAGCAGTTACCTGGGGGCGATCAATCAGCCCCAGCATTTT. It is translated as CASSYLGAINQPQHF.

The genes are TRBV4-3 and TRBJ2-3, with 10 positions matching TRBD2. The CDR3 is 18 amino acids. The V segment lost 3 bases and the J segment 0 bases; nucleotides outside the gene matches: 9. Germline V gene data show CDR1 as LGHNA and CDR2 as YSLEER. CDR3 sequence: CASSQSSGSGSSTDTQYF. For the CDR3, the DNA is TGCGCCAGCAGCCAGTCTAGCGGGAGTGGCTCTAGCACAGATACGCAGTATTTT.

This clonotype came up a few times. This chain uses TRBV7-6 with TRBJ2-7; a weak D match, TRBD2 (6 bases). The CDR3 runs to 14 residues. Germline CDR1 reads SGHVS; CDR2 reads FNYEAQ. Trimming cost V 1 base and J 5 bases, with 12 bases left between them. The CDR3 reads CASSLVASDHEQYF. The CDR3 bases are TGTGCCAGCAGCTTAGTGGCTAGCGACCACGAGCAGTACTTC. The full variable domain, completed using reference TRBV7-6 and TRBJ2-7, is GAGVSQSPRYKVTKRGQDVALRCDPISGHVSLYWYRQALGQGPEFLTYFNYEAQQDKSGLPNDRFSAERPEGSISTLTIQRTEQRDSAMYRCASSLVASDHEQYFGPGTRLTVT.

This clonotype was seen a handful of times. The V call is TRBV7-9, the J call TRBJ2-1; 10 positions agree with TRBD2. CDR1 SEHNR and CDR2 FQNEAQ come from the germline V gene (reference sequence). J gave up 10 bases and V 1 base, and 4 bases lay outside the gene matches. The CDR3 extends over 14 amino acids. The CDR3 here is CASSLDSSGGEQFF. Written as DNA, the CDR3 is TGTGCCAGCAGCTTAGATTCTAGCGGGGGAGAGCAGTTCTTC.

The chain has TRBV10-3 and TRBJ2-7, with D unresolved. This CDR3 is 14 amino acids long. Germline loops: CDR1 ENHRY, CDR2 SYGVKD. V lost 6 bases to trimming and J lost 0 bases, with 12 bases between them. In nucleotides, the CDR3 is TGTGCCATCAGCCCGACGGATAGCTCCTACGAGCAGTACTTC. This translates into CAISPTDSSYEQYF.

DNA of the CDR3: TGCAGTGCTAAGGGACAGGGGAATGAAAAACTGTTTTTT. As protein: CSAKGQGNEKLFF. The rearrangement uses TRBV20-1 and TRBJ1-4; 10 nucleotides match TRBD1. The CDR3 runs to 13 residues. J was trimmed by 5 bases and V by 4 bases; bases with no gene match: 1. The germline V gene encodes CDR1 DFQATT and CDR2 SNEGSKA (reference sequence).

The V gene is TRBV7-8, the J gene TRBJ2-1; 7 bases map to TRBD2. This CDR3 contains 16 residues. CDR1 SGHVS and CDR2 FQNEAQ come from the germline V gene. Trimming cost V 6 bases and J 0 bases; bases outside gene matches: 8. Here the CDR3 DNA reads TGTGCCAGCAGTGACCCGGGGGGAAGCTCCTACAATGAGCAGTTCTTC. As protein: CASSDPGGSSYNEQFF.

This clonotype was detected ten times or more. The V call is TRBV7-9, the J call TRBJ2-2, with TRBD1 identical over 11 bases. Germline CDR1 is SEHNR and CDR2 is FQNEAQ (reference sequence). Trimming at V came to 6 bases and at J to 8 bases, leaving 8 bases not matched to a gene. CDR3 size: 15 residues. CDR3 sequence reads: CASSQGQGAGGELFF. The CDR3 coding sequence is TGTGCCAGCAGTCAAGGACAGGGGGCCGGTGGGGAGCTGTTTTTT.

This sequence joins TRBV12-3 or TRBV12-4 and TRBJ2-1; unclear D gene. CDR3 size: 13 residues. V was trimmed by 6 bases and J by 15 bases, leaving 21 bases between them. This chain's CDR3 is CASSRPGTRAPFF. CDR3 in DNA: TGTGCCAGCAGCCGCCCGGGCACCCGTGCACCGTTCTTC.

The table lists this clonotype with a few counts. The chain combines TRBV29-1 with TRBJ1-3; 10 nucleotides line up with TRBD1. V lost 7 bases and J lost 4; bases outside the gene matches: 10. CDR1 SQVTM and CDR2 ANQGSEA come from the germline V gene. This CDR3 is built from 15 residues. CDR3 sequence (DNA): TGCAGCGCCCGCGGGACAGGGGAAGGAGGAAACACCATATATTTT. Its protein product is CSARGTGEGGNTIYF.

This CDR3 is CASSEIGTGSSYNEQFF. In nucleotides, the CDR3 is TGCGCCAGCAGTGAGATTGGGACAGGGTCCTCCTACAATGAGCAGTTCTTC. The V and J genes are TRBV10-1 and TRBJ2-1, with TRBD1 matching 9 bases. Unmatched junction bases numbered 5, after V lost 2 bases and J lost 0 bases. Looked up from germline, CDR1 is WNHNN and CDR2 is SYGVQD (reference sequence). The CDR3 has 17 residues.

V is TRBV6-2 or TRBV6-3 and J is TRBJ2-7, with 9 bases lining up with TRBD2. Germline lookup yields CDR1 MNHEY and CDR2 SVGEGT. Trimming removed 2 bases from V and 0 bases from J; junction bases left unmatched: 23. The CDR3 covers 22 residues. The CDR3 here is CASSYTILAGSGRLQTSYEQYF. In DNA form, the CDR3 reads TGTGCCAGCAGTTACACTATCCTAGCGGGGTCAGGGCGCCTTCAGACCTCCTACGAGCAGTACTTC.

The V gene is TRBV29-1, the J gene TRBJ2-7, with a tentative D call TRBD2 (6 bases). The germline V and J ends were trimmed by 5 bases and 2 bases, with 13 bases remaining between them. The CDR3 runs to 13 residues. CDR1 and CDR2 (germline): SQVTM, ANQGSEA. CDR3 residues: CSVKEGPTYEQYF. The CDR3, as DNA: TGCAGCGTTAAGGAGGGGCCGACCTACGAGCAGTACTTC.

This clonotype has only a few counts. The chain is built from TRBV7-9 and TRBJ2-1; D is unresolved. CDR1 is SEHNR, CDR2 FQNEAQ, per germline (reference sequence). Trimming cost V 1 base and J 0 bases, with 10 bases left between them. This CDR3 region has 16 residues. This CDR3 reads CASSLGISSSYNEQFF. DNA for the CDR3: TGTGCCAGCAGCTTAGGGATTTCGAGCTCCTACAATGAGCAGTTCTTC.

The genes are TRBV10-2 and TRBJ2-2; 8 positions agree with TRBD1. With V trimmed by 8 bases and J by 6 bases, 11 bases remained unmatched. The CDR3 is 15 residues long. Germline CDR1 WSHSY, CDR2 SAAADI. DNA for the CDR3: TGCGCCAGCGGTCAAAAAGACAGGGGAGCCGGGGAGCTGTTTTTT. This codes for CASGQKDRGAGELFF.